These 10 T cell receptor beta chains were sequenced from one sample in a study of CD8 T cells in ankylosing spondylitis. The antigens these receptors bind are not known. TCRdb redid the calling of the 5' RACE reads with MiXCR, one entry per CDR3 protein. The sample lists about 90,000 distinct CDR3 sequences, roughly 10% seen once, with about 30% in the top ten. Findings and caveats of the study: Characteristic of ankylosing spondylitis blood, it appeared, was a TCR beta motif comprising about eight highly homologous variants.

Sequencing was carried out using blood, either unsorted or a sorted T cell fraction (not recorded which). The receptors shown here come from a male donor with ankylosing spondylitis.

Here the CDR3 reads CASSQISGSPDTQYF. The CDR3 nucleotides are TGTGCCAGCAGCCAGATTAGCGGGAGCCCAGATACGCAGTATTTT. This chain connects TRBV4-2 to TRBJ2-3; 9 positions agree with TRBD2. The CDR3 contains 15 residues. The germline gives CDR1 LGHNA, CDR2 YNFKEQ. After removal of 3 bases from V and 4 bases from J, the junction contained 5 bases not matched to a gene.

This clonotype was counted only a few times. The chain uses TRBV12-3 or TRBV12-4 and TRBJ1-2; D is undetermined. This CDR3 region has 14 residues. V shed 4 bases and J shed 4 bases, with 13 bases lying between them. The CDR3 reads CASSSDSPLYGYTF. The CDR3 DNA is TGTGCCAGCAGTTCAGACTCACCTCTCTATGGCTACACCTTC.

This clonotype was counted only a few times. V and J are TRBV27 and TRBJ1-4; 7 bases align to TRBD1. Germline CDR1 reads MNHEY; CDR2 reads SMNVEV (reference sequence). With 5 bases clipped from V and 4 bases from J, the junction kept 10 bases outside the gene matches. The CDR3 contains 16 residues. CDR3 sequence: CASSPSTGELNEKLFF. The CDR3 DNA is TGTGCCAGCAGTCCATCCACAGGGGAACTTAATGAAAAACTGTTTTTT.

This clonotype was counted ten times or more. The chain combines TRBV24-1 with TRBJ2-3, with 7 bases lining up with TRBD2. Trimming cost V 3 bases and J 4 bases; bases outside gene matches: 15. Germline V gene sequence: CDR1 KGHDR, CDR2 SFDVKD. The CDR3 has 18 residues. The CDR3 region has the DNA TGTGCCACCAGTGATCCCCCACGGGAGGAGATTGATGCAGATACGCAGTATTTT. This sequence encodes CATSDPPREEIDADTQYF.

The table lists this clonotype with a few counts. V and J are TRBV15 and TRBJ2-3; TRBD2 matches at 7 bases. Trimming removed 0 bases from V and 4 bases from J; junction bases left unmatched: 7. The germline V gene has CDR1 LNHNV and CDR2 YYDKDF (reference sequence). The CDR3 consists of 16 residues. The CDR3 loop is CATSRDGGGVADTQYF. For the CDR3, the DNA is TGTGCCACCAGCAGAGATGGGGGGGGAGTGGCAGATACGCAGTATTTT. Full variable domain (outside the CDR3, taken from reference TRBV15 and TRBJ2-3): DAMVIQNPRYQVTQFGKPVTLSCSQTLNHNVMYWYQQKSSQAPKLLFHYYDKDFNNEADTPDNFQSRRPNTSFCFLDIRSPGLGDTAMYLCATSRDGGGVADTQYFGPGTRLTVL.

The rearrangement links TRBV6-2 or TRBV6-3 to TRBJ1-1; 7 bases line up with TRBD1. CDR3 size: 14 residues. Unmatched junction bases numbered 6, after V lost 3 bases and J lost 5 bases. CDR1 is MNHEY and CDR2 is SVGEGT in the germline V gene. CDR3 sequence reads: CASSYQGGRTEAFF. DNA of the CDR3: TGTGCCAGCAGTTATCAGGGGGGAAGGACTGAAGCTTTCTTT.

The rearrangement uses TRBV7-8 and TRBJ2-2; TRBD1 aligns across 7 bases. Losses at the gene ends were 2 bases for V and 2 bases for J; bases not matched to a gene: 8. Per the germline V gene, CDR1 is SGHVS and CDR2 is FQNEAQ. The CDR3 is made up of 17 amino acids. CDR3 residues: CASSLSPTGLNTGELFF. CDR3 DNA sequence: TGTGCCAGCAGCTTATCTCCGACAGGGTTAAACACCGGGGAGCTGTTTTTT.

The chain recombines TRBV12-3 or TRBV12-4 with TRBJ1-1; no clear D. This CDR3 has 15 residues. V shed 5 bases and J shed 1 base, with 14 bases lying between them. The DNA of the CDR3 is TGTGCCAGCAGTCCCCGGGGTGGACCGAACACTGAAGCTTTCTTT. Protein: CASSPRGGPNTEAFF.

In its sample, this clonotype was seen a few times. The rearrangement joins TRBV15 to TRBJ2-5; D gene uncertain. In germline, CDR1 is LNHNV, CDR2 YYDKDF (reference sequence). This CDR3 comprises 14 residues. Trimming cost V 1 base and J 3 bases, with 9 bases left between them. This chain's CDR3 is CATSRVPWEETQYF. CDR3 DNA sequence: TGTGCCACCAGCAGAGTGCCCTGGGAAGAGACCCAGTACTTC.

The V gene is TRBV10-3, the J gene TRBJ2-7; D might be TRBD2 (6 bases). This CDR3 has 14 amino acids. Germline values: CDR1 ENHRY, CDR2 SYGVKD. V lost 4 bases and J 3 bases, leaving 13 bases between the germline ends. CDR3 residues: CAISGRETLYEQYF. In DNA form, the CDR3 reads TGTGCCATCAGTGGGCGGGAAACCCTCTACGAGCAGTACTTC.